These T cell receptor beta chains were read from a single sample in a study of human T cells and chemical hapten exposure. A single record per CDR3 protein comes from TCRdb applying MiXCR to the RACE reads. The top ten clones hold 1.5% to 2% of a sample with more than 70,000 distinct CDR3 sequences, roughly 10% of them seen once. The sample in question was whole blood, obtained in connection with sensitization to the hapten diphenylcyclopropenone (DPC). Receptors originate from a man aged 18 to 30 with alopecia areata. Some clones in this sample may be carry-over from other donors' samples. Each CDR3 is given with its conserved first and last residue. A D gene is named only where the DNA matches it firmly. Only part of the rows carry a size: once, few, many, or a class if the clone is expanded.

TRBJ1-2 | TRBV7-3 | TRBD1 | . | CASSLTGFGGYTF | TGTGCCAGCAGCTTGACAGGGTTTGGTGGCTACACCTTC
TRBJ2-2 | TRBV19 | TRBD1 | . | CASSTRTGRTGELFF | TGTGCCAGTAGTACCCGGACAGGGCGGACCGGGGAGCTGTTTTTT
TRBJ2-4 | TRBV11-2 | TRBD1 | many | CASSPGQGRTLAKNIQYF | TGTGCCAGCAGCCCAGGACAGGGGCGGACCCTAGCCAAAAACATTCAGTACTTC
TRBJ1-4 | TRBV4-3 | . | many | CASSQDREANEKLFF | TGCGCCAGCAGCCAAGACCGGGAGGCTAATGAAAAACTGTTTTTT
TRBJ2-3 | TRBV7-6 | . | many | CASSPGKGQYF | TGTGCCAGCAGCCCGGGGAAAGGGCAGTATTTT
TRBJ1-6 | TRBV10-3 | . | . | CAISELQNSPLHF | TGTGCCATCAGTGAACTGCAGAATTCACCCCTCCACTTT
TRBJ1-6 | TRBV20-1 | TRBD1 | . | CSAPGQMDNSPLHF | TGCAGTGCTCCGGGACAGATGGATAATTCACCCCTCCACTTT
TRBJ1-6 | TRBV2 | . | . | CASSVGGRNYNSPLHF | TGTGCCAGCAGTGTCGGGGGGCGGAACTATAATTCACCCCTCCACTTT
TRBJ1-2 | TRBV7-2 | . | many | CASSLESGNYGYTF | TGTGCCAGCAGCTTAGAGTCGGGGAACTATGGCTACACCTTC
TRBJ2-7 | TRBV4-1 | TRBD1 | . | CASSQDLGTGMYEQYF | TGCGCCAGCAGCCAAGATCTTGGGACAGGGATGTACGAGCAGTACTTC
TRBJ1-2 | TRBV4-3 | . | few | CASSQEEQQGHQHF | TGCGCCAGCAGCCAAGAGGAGCAACAGGGTCATCAACACTTC
TRBJ2-7 | TRBV5-1 | . | few | CASSLAGESATYEQYF | TGCGCCAGCAGCTTGGCCGGGGAGTCGGCGACGTACGAGCAGTACTTC
TRBJ1-3 | TRBV4-3 | TRBD1 | . | CASSQETGFRSGNTIYF | TGCGCCAGCAGCCAAGAGACAGGGTTTAGGAGTGGAAACACCATATATTTT
TRBJ1-1 | TRBV10-1 | . | . | CASSEIQGEAFF | TGCGCCAGCAGTGAGATCCAGGGTGAAGCTTTCTTT